What follows describes a single T cell receptor (beta chain). Its antigen is currently not known. The sample holds no much larger clone one base away, and base qualities are not on file. The V end loses 3 bases and the J end loses 4 bases, and a stretch of 13 bases separates them. The CDR3 runs 14 residues from the cysteine to the phenylalanine. The kept DNA is CDR3 alone, 42 bases in frame from the first base. CDR1 and CDR2 were assigned from the germline V gene as SNHLY and FYNNEI. These data originate in a study of molecular identifiers for immune sequencing clone quantification (dated by TCRdb to between 2017 and 2018). For the study in its entirety: For a replicate experiment, RNA from around 20,000 or 100,000 naive CD8 T cells was divided into five aliquots, and four of the five aliquots were sequenced. This methods study benchmarked molecular-identifier clustering-based TCR repertoire sequencing (MIDCIRS) and TCR RNA copy counting, using CD8 T cells to do so.

Library preparation used PCR. Sequenced using a NextSeq 500. Bulk TCR libraries were prepared as previously described, using TCR primers listed in Table S5. The Qiagen AllPrep DNA/RNA kit was used to purify total RNA. Before any analysis, reads coming from multiple sequencing runs of the same library were combined into one pool. The authors' pipeline ran thus. Reads were retained only if the reads had an exact TCR constant sequence, and the retained reads were trimmed to 150 nt and grouped according to their 12-nt molecular barcodes. Reads inside each barcode group were sub-clustered using a 15% Levenshtein threshold, and a quality-weighted consensus sequence was constructed for each RNA molecule. Non-functional sequences were discarded, and so were lower-count sequences lying one edit away from another sequence. Barcode sub-clusters with fewer than 20% of the maximum read count were removed, based on fitting two negative binomial distributions. TCRdb reworked the public reads: Q25 trimming with fastp, MiXCR clone assembly, productive beta chains retained. Identical CDR3 proteins give one entry, which carries the most common genes and DNA. V and J calls and clone size were set by TCRdb, not the authors. The sample yields roughly 300,000 distinct CDR3 sequences; roughly 24% were counted once. Around 0.74% of the sample is held by the ten biggest clonotypes.

Results and caveats for the whole study, not just this receptor: Even against a background of some 1 million naive CD8 T cells, spiked-in Jurkat TCR RNA amounting to a single cell's worth was reported to be detectable. About 3 recovered TCR RNA copies per cell were obtained by modeling, versus about 9.7 by digital PCR, implying a capture efficiency of 25% to 30%. Without barcode sub-clustering, chimeric consensus sequences inflated TCR diversity; chimeras reached as high as 47%. The naive libraries included spiked-in Jurkat TCR RNA (approximately ten copies' worth), and this RNA is not part of the donor repertoire. In CMV-specific effector cells, clones with more than 20 RNA copies contained over 97% of molecules, whereas in naive cells such clones contained under 1% of molecules. Highly expanded clone sizes could be underestimated because identical TCR molecules may share a barcode.

Naive CD8 T cell libraries were made from approximately 20,000 to 1,000,000 sorted cells using 10%, 30% or 50% of purified RNA. On a BD FACSAria II, naive CD8 T cells were FACS-sorted as CD8+CD4-CCR7+CD45RA+ and collected into RLT Plus buffer. To test detection sensitivity, Jurkat RNA equivalent to over 8 TCR copies was spiked into samples of about 17,000-1,100,000 naive CD8 T cells. Enrichment of CD8 T cells was done with RosetteSep CD8+ T Cell Enrichment Cocktail plus Ficoll-Paque, and ACK red cell lysis came afterward. Sequences were obtained from naive CD8+ T cells from blood, with Jurkat cell RNA spiked in. This specimen's cell subset or site label, per the study, means: FACS-sorted CD8+CD4-CCR7+CD45RA+ naive T cells. Recombination linked TRBV2 to TRBJ2-7; the D region possibly corresponds to TRBD1 (5 bases align). This receptor was obtained from a human donor in good health. Some libraries in this study had Jurkat cell RNA spiked in. CDR3 protein: CASSERKAGYEQYF. The nucleotide sequence is given as TGTGCCAGCAGTGAGAGGAAGGCAGGGTACGAGCAGTACTTC.